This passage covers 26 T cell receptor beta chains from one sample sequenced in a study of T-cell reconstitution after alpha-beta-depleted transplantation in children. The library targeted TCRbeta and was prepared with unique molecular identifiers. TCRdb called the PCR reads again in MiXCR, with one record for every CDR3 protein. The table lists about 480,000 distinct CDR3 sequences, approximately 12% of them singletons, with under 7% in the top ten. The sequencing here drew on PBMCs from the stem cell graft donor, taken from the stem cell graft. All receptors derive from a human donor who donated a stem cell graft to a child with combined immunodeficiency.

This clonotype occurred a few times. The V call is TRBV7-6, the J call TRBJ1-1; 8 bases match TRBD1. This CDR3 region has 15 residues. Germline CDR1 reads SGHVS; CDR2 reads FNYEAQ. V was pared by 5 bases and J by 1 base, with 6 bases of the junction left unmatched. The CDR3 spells CASSAQGAGNTEAFF. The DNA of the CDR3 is TGTGCCAGCAGCGCCCAGGGGGCCGGGAACACTGAAGCTTTCTTT. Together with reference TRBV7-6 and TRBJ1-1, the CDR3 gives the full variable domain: GAGVSQSPRYKVTKRGQDVALRCDPISGHVSLYWYRQALGQGPEFLTYFNYEAQQDKSGLPNDRFSAERPEGSISTLTIQRTEQRDSAMYRCASSAQGAGNTEAFFGQGTRLTVV.

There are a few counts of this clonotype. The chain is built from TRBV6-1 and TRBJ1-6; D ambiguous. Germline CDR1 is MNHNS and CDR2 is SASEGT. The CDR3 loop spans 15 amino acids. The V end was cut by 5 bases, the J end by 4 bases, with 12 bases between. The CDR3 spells CASSRKGLYNSPLHF. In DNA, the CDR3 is TGTGCCAGCAGTAGGAAGGGCCTTTATAATTCACCCCTCCACTTT.

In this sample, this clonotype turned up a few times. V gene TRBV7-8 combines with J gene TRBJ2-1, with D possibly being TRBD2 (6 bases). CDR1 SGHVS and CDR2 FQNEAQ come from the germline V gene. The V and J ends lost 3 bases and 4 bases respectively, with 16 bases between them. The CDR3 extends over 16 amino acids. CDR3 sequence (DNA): TGTGCCAGCAGCTTGGATTCACGCGGGGATTACAATGAGCAGTTCTTC. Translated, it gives CASSLDSRGDYNEQFF.

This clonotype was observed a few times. CDR3 protein: CASSPDLATNEKLFF. The CDR3 bases are TGTGCCAGCAGTCCGGACCTTGCAACTAATGAAAAACTGTTTTTT. The chain links TRBV12-3 or TRBV12-4 to TRBJ1-4; no definite D call. There are 15 residues in the CDR3. Trimming pared 5 bases from V and 0 bases from J, leaving 10 bases between.

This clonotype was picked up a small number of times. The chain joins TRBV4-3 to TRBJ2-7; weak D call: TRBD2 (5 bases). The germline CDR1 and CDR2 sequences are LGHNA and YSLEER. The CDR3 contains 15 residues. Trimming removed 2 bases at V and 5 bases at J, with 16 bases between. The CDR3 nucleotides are TGCGCCAGCAGCCAACTAGCCAGTATCGGCCACGAGCAGTACTTC. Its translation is CASSQLASIGHEQYF.

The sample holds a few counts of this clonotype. In nucleotides, the CDR3 is TGTGCCTGGACAGGGCCTGCCTATAATTCACCCCTCCACTTT. Translated, it gives CAWTGPAYNSPLHF. This rearrangement joins TRBV30 to TRBJ1-6; perhaps TRBD1 as D (5 bases). Per germline, CDR1 GTSNPN and CDR2 SVGIG (reference sequence). V was trimmed by 4 bases and J by 2 bases, leaving 9 bases between them. This CDR3 has 14 amino acids.

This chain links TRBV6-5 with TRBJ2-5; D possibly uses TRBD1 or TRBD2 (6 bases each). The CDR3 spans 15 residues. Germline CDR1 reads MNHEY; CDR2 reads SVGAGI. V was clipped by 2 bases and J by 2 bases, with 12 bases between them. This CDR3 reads CASSYRGVTQETQYF. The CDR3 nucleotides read TGTGCCAGCAGTTACAGGGGGGTAACACAAGAGACCCAGTACTTC.

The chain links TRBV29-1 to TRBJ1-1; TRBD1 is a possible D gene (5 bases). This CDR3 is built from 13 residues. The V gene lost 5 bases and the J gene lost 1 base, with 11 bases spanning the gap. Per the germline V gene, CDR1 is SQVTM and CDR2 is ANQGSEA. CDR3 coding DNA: TGCAGCGTTTCGACAGAAAGGAACACTGAAGCTTTCTTT. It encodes CSVSTERNTEAFF.

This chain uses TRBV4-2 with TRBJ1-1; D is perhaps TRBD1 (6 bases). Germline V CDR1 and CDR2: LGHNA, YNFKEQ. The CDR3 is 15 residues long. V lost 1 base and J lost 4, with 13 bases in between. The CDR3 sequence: CASSQATGLGTEAFF. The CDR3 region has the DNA TGTGCCAGCAGCCAAGCAACAGGGCTGGGCACTGAAGCTTTCTTT.

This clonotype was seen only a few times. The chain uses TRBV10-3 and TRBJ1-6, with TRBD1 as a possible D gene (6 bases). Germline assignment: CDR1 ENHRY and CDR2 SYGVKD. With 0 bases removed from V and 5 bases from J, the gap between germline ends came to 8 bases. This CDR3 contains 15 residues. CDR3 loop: CAISESAGDNSPLHF. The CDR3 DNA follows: TGTGCCATCAGTGAGTCCGCAGGGGATAATTCACCCCTCCACTTT.

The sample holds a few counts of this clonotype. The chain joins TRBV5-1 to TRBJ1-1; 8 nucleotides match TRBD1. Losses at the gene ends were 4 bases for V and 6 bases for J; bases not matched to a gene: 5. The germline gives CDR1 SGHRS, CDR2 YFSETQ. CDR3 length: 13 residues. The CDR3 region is CASSVTGAPEAFF. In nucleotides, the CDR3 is TGCGCCAGCAGCGTGACAGGGGCCCCTGAAGCTTTCTTT.

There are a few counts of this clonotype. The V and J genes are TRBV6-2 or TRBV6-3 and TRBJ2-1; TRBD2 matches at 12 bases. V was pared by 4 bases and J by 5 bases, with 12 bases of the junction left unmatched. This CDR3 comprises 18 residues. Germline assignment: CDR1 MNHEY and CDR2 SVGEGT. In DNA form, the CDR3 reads TGTGCCAGCAGTTCCGGACTAGCGGGATCCTTCAAGGACAATGAGCAGTTCTTC. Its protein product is CASSSGLAGSFKDNEQFF.

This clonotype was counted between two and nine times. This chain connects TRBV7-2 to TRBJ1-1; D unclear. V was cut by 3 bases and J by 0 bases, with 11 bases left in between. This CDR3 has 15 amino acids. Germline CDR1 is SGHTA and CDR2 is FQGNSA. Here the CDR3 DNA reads TGTGCCAGCAGCTTGTTGCGGGTCATGAACACTGAAGCTTTCTTT. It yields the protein CASSLLRVMNTEAFF.

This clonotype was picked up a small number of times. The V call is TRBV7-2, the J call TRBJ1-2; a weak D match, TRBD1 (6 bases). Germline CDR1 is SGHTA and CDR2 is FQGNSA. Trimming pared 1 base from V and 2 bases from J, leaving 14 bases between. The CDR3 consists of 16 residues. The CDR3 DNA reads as TGTGCCAGCAGCTTAGGGGATAGGGGGACCAACTATGGCTACACCTTC. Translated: CASSLGDRGTNYGYTF.

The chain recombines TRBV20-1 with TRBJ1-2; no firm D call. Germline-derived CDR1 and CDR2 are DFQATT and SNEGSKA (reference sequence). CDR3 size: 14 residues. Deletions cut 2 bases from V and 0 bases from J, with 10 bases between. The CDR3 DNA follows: TGCAGTGCTAGACCCGGGCCAGCTAACTATGGCTACACCTTC. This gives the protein CSARPGPANYGYTF.

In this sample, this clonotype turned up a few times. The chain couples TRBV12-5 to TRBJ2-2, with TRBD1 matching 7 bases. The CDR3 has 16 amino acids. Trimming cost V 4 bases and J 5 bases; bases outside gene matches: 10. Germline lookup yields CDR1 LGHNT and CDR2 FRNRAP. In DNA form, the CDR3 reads TGTGCTAGTGGTTCCCCAGGGGGAGCGAGGACCGGGGAGCTGTTTTTT. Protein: CASGSPGGARTGELFF.

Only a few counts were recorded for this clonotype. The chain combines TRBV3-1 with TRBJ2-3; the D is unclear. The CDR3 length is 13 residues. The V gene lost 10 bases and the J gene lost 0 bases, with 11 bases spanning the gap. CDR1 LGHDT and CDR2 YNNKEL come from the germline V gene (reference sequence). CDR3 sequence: CATGVSSTDTQYF. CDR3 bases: TGTGCCACCGGAGTGAGCAGCACAGATACGCAGTATTTT.

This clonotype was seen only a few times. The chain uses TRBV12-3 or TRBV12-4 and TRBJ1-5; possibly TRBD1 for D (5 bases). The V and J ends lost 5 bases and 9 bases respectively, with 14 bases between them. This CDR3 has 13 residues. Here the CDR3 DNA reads TGTGCCAGCAGTCCCTCGGGGGTTGGGCCCCAGCATTTT. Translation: CASSPSGVGPQHF.

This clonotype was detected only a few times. This chain's CDR3 is CSAREGTGNNNEQFF. CDR3 DNA: TGCAGTGCTAGAGAAGGGACAGGGAATAACAATGAGCAGTTCTTC. The chain combines TRBV20-1 with TRBJ2-1; TRBD1 aligns across 9 bases. Germline V gene lookup returns CDR1 DFQATT and CDR2 SNEGSKA (reference sequence). This CDR3 is 15 amino acids long. After removal of 0 bases from V and 5 bases from J, the junction contained 5 bases not matched to a gene.

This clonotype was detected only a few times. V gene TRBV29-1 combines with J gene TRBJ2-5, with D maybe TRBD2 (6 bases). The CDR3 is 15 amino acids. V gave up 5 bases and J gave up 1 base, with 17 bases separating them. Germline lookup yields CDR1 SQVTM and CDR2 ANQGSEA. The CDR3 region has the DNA TGCAGCGTTCAGAGGGCGGGGAACGGCCAAGAGACCCAGTACTTC. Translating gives CSVQRAGNGQETQYF.

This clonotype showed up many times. CDR3 coding DNA: TGTGCCAGCAGCCAAGGAGGAAGCCCGGGGGAGACCCAGTACTTC. This translates into CASSQGGSPGETQYF. The V call is TRBV4-2, the J call TRBJ2-5; the D gene is possibly TRBD2 (5 bases). Trimming removed 1 base at V and 5 bases at J, with 14 bases between. In germline, CDR1 is LGHNA, CDR2 YNFKEQ. The CDR3 is 15 residues long.

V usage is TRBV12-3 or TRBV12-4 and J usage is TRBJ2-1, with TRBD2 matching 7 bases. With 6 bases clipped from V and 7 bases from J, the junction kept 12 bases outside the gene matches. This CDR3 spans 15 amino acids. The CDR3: CASRWTGGMANEQFF. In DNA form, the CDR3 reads TGTGCCAGCAGGTGGACGGGGGGAATGGCGAATGAGCAGTTCTTC.

CDR3 in amino acids: CASSFWSSGRGTGELFF. In nucleotides, the CDR3 is TGTGCCAGCAGTTTTTGGTCTAGCGGGAGAGGCACCGGGGAGCTGTTTTTT. This sequence joins TRBV12-3 or TRBV12-4 and TRBJ2-2; 10 nucleotides match TRBD2. The CDR3 extends over 17 amino acids. V shed 3 bases, J shed 4 bases, and the junction held 8 bases outside the gene matches.

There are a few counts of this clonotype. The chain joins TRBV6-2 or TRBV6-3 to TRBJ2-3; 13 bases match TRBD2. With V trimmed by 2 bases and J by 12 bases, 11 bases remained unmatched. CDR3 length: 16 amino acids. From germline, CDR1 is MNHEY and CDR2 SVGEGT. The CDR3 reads CASSYPGRGLAGRQYF. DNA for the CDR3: TGTGCCAGCAGTTACCCGGGCCGGGGACTAGCGGGACGACAGTATTTT.

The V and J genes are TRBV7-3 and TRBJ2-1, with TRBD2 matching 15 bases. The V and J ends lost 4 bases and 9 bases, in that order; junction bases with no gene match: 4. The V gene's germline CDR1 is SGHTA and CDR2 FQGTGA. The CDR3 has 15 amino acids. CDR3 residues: CASSSGLAGGGEQFF. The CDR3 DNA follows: TGTGCCAGCAGCTCGGGACTAGCGGGAGGAGGTGAGCAGTTCTTC. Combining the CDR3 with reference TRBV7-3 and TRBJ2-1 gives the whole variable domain GAGVSQTPSNKVTEKGKYVELRCDPISGHTALYWYRQSLGQGPEFLIYFQGTGAADDSGLPNDRFFAVRPEGSVSTLKIQRTERGDSAVYLCASSSGLAGGGEQFFGPGTRLTVL.

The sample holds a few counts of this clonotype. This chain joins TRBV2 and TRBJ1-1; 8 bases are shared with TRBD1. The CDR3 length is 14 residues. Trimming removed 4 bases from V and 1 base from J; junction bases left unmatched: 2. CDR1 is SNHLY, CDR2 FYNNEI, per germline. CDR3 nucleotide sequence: TGTGCCAGCAGTGGAGGACAGGGGAACACTGAAGCTTTCTTT. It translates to CASSGGQGNTEAFF.